This TCR beta chain originates from a study of response to subunit inactivated influenza vaccine (dated by TCRdb to 2016 to 2019). Describing the broader study: To follow how T cells responded to a trivalent subunit inactivated influenza vaccine, the researchers relied on deep quantitative profiling of the T cell receptor repertoire.

What the research found in general, with its limitations: It was suggested by the authors that each seasonal influenza vaccination may recruit only a limited number of new T cells.

Trimming takes 3 bases off V and 4 bases off J; junction bases not matched to a gene: 6. From the cysteine up to the phenylalanine, the CDR3 has a length of 14 residues. Solely the CDR3 DNA is kept, with 42 bases framed from the first base. CDR1 and CDR2, looked up from the germline V gene (reference sequence), are SGHAT and FQDESV. The method was RT-PCR. Sequencing was carried out with an Illumina HiSeq 2500. TCRdb applied fastp at Q25 and MiXCR to the public reads, then kept only in-frame beta chains. Here each entry gathers all rows of one CDR3 protein and keeps the most common genes and DNA. The sample data list around 200,000 distinct CDR3 sequences, and approximately 12% of these were observed just once. 25% to 35% of the sample is in the top ten clones. This clonotype was seen more than once but under ten times. Its antigen is still unknown. No clone much larger than this one lies a single base away; base qualities are absent.

The same specimen was also included in a second study, on T cells expressing NK-cell markers. According to the second study: 5'RACE template switching, by which a universal primer site and unique molecular identifiers were added, was used to make TCR beta cDNA libraries. Three sorted T-cell subsets (CD3+CD56+NKG2C+, CD3+CD56+NKG2C- and CD3+CD56-NKG2C+) from 8 or 9 donors had their TCR beta-chain repertoires profiled. Seven of the eight sequenced donors were HCMV-seropositive and one was HCMV-seronegative. In several experiments an anti-gammadeltaTCR antibody was added to restrict sorting to alphabetaTCR-expressing T cells. In more than 5 donors, the dominant CD3+CD56+NKG2C+ clonotypes ranked among the top 10 CD8+ clonotypes, making up roughly 1.0-8% of CD8+ T cells. Those dominant clonotypes were again the most abundant among CD3+CD56-NKG2C+ cells in a few donors, at about 25-60.1%. Whether the expanded NKG2C-expressing T cell clones were specific for HCMV antigens remained unclear. Randomly selected healthy volunteers, three men and five women, were used as the eight sequenced donors. A commercial ELISA kit detecting HCMV-specific IgG in serum was used to determine HCMV serostatus. Ficoll density gradient centrifugation was used to isolate peripheral blood mononuclear cells from blood. Using Miltenyi isolation kits, CD4+ and CD8+ T cells were isolated from PBMC through magnetic immunoseparation. Priming for cDNA synthesis came from the TCR beta constant segment, and two successive PCR amplification steps followed. Libraries were sequenced as 2 x 150 bp reads on Illumina HiSeq 2000/2500, MiSeq or NextSeq. MIGEC was used to demultiplex reads and group the reads by UMI, and MiTCR was used to assemble and quantify clonotypes. To exclude erroneous sequences, any TCR cDNA sequence not supported by at least two reads was discarded. The tcR package was used for downstream repertoire analysis, and clonotypes were matched between fractions using CDR3 nucleotide sequence together with V segment. VDJmatch was used to annotate antigen specificity against VDJdb, with one amino acid substitution in CDR3 allowed.

The rearrangement combines TRBV11-1 with TRBJ2-7; 7 bases in the junction line up with TRBD2. This TCR was sampled from a middle-aged man who received an inactivated influenza vaccine. Donor details come from another sample of the same person, matched by shared clones. This material consisted of CD8+ T cells sorted from PBMCs, taken 11 to 12 days after vaccination. This receptor has the CDR3 CASSLGGSRYEQYF. In nucleotides, the sequence is TGTGCCAGCAGCTTGGGCGGGAGTAGATACGAGCAGTACTTC.